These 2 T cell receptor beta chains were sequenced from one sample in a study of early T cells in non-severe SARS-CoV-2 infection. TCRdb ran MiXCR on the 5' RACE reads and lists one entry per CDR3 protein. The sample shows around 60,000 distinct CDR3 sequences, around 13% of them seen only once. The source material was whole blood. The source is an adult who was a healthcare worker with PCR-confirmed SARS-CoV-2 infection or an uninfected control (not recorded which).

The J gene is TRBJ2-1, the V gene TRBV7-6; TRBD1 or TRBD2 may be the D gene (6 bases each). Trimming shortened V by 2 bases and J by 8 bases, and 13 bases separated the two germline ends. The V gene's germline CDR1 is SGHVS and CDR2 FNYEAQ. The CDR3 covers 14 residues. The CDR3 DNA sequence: TGTGCCAGCAGCTTACAAGGGGGGCGGGATGAGCAGTTCTTC. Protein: CASSLQGGRDEQFF.

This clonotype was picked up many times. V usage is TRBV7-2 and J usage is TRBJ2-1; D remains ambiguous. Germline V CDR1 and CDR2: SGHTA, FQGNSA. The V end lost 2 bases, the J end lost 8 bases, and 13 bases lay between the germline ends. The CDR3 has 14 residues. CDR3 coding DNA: TGTGCCAGCAGCTTATCAAGGAATCGGGATGAGCAGTTCTTC. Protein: CASSLSRNRDEQFF.